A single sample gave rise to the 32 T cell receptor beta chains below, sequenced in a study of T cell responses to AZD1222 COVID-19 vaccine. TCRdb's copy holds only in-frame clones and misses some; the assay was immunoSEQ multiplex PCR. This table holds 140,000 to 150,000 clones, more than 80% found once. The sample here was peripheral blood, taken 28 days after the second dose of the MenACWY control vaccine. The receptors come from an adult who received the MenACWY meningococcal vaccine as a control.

CDR3 nucleotide sequence: TGCGCCAGCAGCGGAACCAATAACGTGGAGACCCAGTACTTC. It specifies CASSGTNNVETQYF. The gene calls are TRBV5-1 and TRBJ2-5; D gene ambiguous. Trimming pared 4 bases from V and 5 bases from J, leaving 15 bases between. CDR3 length: 14 amino acids. Germline CDR1 and CDR2: SGHRS and YFSETQ.

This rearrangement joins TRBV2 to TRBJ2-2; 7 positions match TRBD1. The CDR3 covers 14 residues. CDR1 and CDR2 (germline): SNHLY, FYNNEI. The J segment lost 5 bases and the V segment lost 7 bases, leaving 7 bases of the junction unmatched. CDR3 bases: TGTGCCAGCAAGGGACAGCGAATGACCGGGGAGCTGTTTTTT. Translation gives CASKGQRMTGELFF.

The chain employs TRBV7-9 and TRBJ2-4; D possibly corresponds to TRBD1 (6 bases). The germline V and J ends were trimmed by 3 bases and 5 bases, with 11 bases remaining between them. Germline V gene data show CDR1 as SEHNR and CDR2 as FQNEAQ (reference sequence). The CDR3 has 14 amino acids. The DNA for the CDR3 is TGTGCCAGCAGCTTTATGGGGGCGGAAAACATTCAGTACTTC. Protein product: CASSFMGAENIQYF.

The CDR3 region has the DNA TGCGCCAGCAGCTTGAGTTCGTTAGCGAGGAAAGAGACCCAGTACTTC. This gives the protein CASSLSSLARKETQYF. The chain has TRBV5-1 and TRBJ2-5, with D possibly matching TRBD2 (5 bases). CDR3 length: 16 amino acids. The ends were cut back, 1 base at V and 3 bases at J, with 16 bases in the middle. Per germline, CDR1 SGHRS and CDR2 YFSETQ.

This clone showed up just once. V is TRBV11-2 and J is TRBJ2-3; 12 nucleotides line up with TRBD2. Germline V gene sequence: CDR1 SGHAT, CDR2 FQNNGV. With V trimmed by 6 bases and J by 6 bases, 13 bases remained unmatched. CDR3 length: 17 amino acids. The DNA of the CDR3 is TGTGCCAGCAGATACTCCGGACTAGCGGGACGATGGGATACGCAGTATTTT. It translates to CASRYSGLAGRWDTQYF. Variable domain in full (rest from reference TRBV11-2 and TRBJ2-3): EAGVAQSPRYKIIEKRQSVAFWCNPISGHATLYWYQQILGQGPKLLIQFQNNGVVDDSQLPKDRFSAERLKGVDSTLKIQPAKLEDSAVYLCASRYSGLAGRWDTQYFGPGTRLTVL.

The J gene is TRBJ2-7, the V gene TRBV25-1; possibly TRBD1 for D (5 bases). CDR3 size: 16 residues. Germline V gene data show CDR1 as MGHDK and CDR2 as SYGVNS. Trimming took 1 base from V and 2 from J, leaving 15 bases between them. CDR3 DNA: TGTGCCAGCAGTGAATTGGGGAACGACAGTCCCTACGAGCAGTACTTC. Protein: CASSELGNDSPYEQYF.

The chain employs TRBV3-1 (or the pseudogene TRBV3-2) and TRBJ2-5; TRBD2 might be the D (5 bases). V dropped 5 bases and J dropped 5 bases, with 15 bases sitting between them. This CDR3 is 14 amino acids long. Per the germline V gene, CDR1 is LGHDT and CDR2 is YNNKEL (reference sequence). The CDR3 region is CASSFTEPSETQYF. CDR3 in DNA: TGTGCCAGCAGCTTCACCGAGCCTAGCGAGACCCAGTACTTC.

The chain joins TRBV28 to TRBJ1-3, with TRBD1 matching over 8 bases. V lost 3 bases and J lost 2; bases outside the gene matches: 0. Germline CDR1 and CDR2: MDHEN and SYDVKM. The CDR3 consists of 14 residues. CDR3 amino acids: CASSFRGPGNTIYF. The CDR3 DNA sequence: TGTGCCAGCAGTTTCAGGGGGCCTGGAAACACCATATATTTT.

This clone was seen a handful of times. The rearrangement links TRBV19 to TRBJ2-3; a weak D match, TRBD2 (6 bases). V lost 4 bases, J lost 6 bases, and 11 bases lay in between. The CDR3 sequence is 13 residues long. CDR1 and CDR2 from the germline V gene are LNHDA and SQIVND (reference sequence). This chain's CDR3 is CASSTGLLDTQYF. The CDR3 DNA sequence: TGTGCCAGTAGTACAGGACTACTGGATACGCAGTATTTT. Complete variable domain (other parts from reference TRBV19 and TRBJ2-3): DGGITQSPKYLFRKEGQNVTLSCEQNLNHDAMYWYRQDPGQGLRLIYYSQIVNDFQKGDIAEGYSVSREKKESFPLTVTSAQKNPTAFYLCASSTGLLDTQYFGPGTRLTVL.

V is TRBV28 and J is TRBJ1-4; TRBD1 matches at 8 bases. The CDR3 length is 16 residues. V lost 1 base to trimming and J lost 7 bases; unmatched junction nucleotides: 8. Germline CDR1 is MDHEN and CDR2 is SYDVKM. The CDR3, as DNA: TGTGCCAGCAGTTTATCTTGGACAGGGTCTGGTGAAAAACTGTTTTTT. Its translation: CASSLSWTGSGEKLFF.

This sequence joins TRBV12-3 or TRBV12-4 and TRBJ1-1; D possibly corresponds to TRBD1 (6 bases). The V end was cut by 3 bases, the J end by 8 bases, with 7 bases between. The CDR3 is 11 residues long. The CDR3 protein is CASSFGTEAFF. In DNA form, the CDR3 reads TGTGCCAGCAGTTTCGGGACAGAAGCTTTCTTT.

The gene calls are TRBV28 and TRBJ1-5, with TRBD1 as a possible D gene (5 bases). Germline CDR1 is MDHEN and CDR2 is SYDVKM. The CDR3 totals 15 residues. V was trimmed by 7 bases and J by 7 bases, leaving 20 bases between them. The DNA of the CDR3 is TGTGCCAGCAAAATGGGGGGAAGTGTACGGCAGCCCCAGCATTTT. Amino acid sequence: CASKMGGSVRQPQHF.

Written as DNA, the CDR3 is TGCGCCAGCAGCCAAGGCGTAGGACAGACTCAAACCGGGGAGCTGTTTTTT. Translating it yields CASSQGVGQTQTGELFF. J is TRBJ2-2 and V is TRBV4-3, with D possibly matching TRBD1 (6 bases). Germline V lookup: CDR1 LGHNA, CDR2 YSLEER. V lost 1 base, J lost 5 bases, and 17 bases lay in between. There are 17 residues in the CDR3.

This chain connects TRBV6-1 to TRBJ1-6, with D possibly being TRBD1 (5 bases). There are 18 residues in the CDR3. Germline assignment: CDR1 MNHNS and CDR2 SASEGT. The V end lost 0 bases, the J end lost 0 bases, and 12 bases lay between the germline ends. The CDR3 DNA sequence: TGTGCCAGCAGTGAAGCGCTCGGGGGGAGCTCCTATAATTCACCCCTCCACTTT. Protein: CASSEALGGSSYNSPLHF.

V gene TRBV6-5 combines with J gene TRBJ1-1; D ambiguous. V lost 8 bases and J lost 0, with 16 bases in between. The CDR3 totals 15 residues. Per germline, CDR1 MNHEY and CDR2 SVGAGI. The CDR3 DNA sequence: TGTGCCAGCGCCGGCTCAGCAGCCATGAACACTGAAGCTTTCTTT. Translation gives CASAGSAAMNTEAFF.

DNA for the CDR3: TGTGCCAGCAGCACAGGACTAGCGGAAATAGATACGCAGTATTTT. Translating it yields CASSTGLAEIDTQYF. This sequence joins TRBV7-2 and TRBJ2-3, with 10 bases aligning to TRBD2. CDR3 length: 15 amino acids. J gave up 5 bases and V 5 bases, and 7 bases lay outside the gene matches. Germline CDR1 and CDR2: SGHTA and FQGNSA.

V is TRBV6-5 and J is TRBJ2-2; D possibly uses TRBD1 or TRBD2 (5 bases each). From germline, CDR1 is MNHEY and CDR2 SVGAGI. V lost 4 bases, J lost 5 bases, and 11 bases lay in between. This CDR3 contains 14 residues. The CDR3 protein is CASSSWGWTGELFF. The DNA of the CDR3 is TGTGCCAGCAGTTCTTGGGGGTGGACCGGGGAGCTGTTTTTT.

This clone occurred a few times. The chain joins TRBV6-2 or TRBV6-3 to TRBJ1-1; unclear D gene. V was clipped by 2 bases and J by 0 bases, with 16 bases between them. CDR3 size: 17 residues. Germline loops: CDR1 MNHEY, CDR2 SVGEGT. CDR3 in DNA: TGTGCCAGCAGTTACGGGCCGGGGATGAGAGTGAACACTGAAGCTTTCTTT. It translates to CASSYGPGMRVNTEAFF.

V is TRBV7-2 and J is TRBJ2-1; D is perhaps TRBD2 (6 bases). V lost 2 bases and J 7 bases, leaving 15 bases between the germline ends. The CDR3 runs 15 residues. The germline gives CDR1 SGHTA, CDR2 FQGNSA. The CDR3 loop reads CASSLSAGNPNEQFF. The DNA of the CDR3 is TGTGCCAGCAGCTTAAGTGCGGGAAACCCTAATGAGCAGTTCTTC.

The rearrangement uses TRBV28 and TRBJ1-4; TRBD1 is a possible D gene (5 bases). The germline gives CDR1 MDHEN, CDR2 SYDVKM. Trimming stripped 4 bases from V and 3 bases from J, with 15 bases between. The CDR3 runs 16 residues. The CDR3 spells CASSSGTSWANEKLFF. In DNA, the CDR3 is TGTGCCAGCAGTTCTGGGACCTCCTGGGCTAATGAAAAACTGTTTTTT.

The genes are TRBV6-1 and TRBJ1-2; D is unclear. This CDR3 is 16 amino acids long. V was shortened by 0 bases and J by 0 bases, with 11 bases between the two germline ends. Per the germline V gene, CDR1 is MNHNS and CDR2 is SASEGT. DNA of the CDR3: TGTGCCAGCAGTGAAGCAGCGAGCCTGGCTAACTATGGCTACACCTTC. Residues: CASSEAASLANYGYTF.

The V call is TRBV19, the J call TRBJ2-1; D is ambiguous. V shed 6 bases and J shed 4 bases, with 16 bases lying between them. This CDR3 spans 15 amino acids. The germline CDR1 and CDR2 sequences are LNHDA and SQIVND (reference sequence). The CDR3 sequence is CASSQRVDIYNEQFF. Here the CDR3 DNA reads TGTGCCAGTAGCCAAAGGGTAGACATATACAATGAGCAGTTCTTC. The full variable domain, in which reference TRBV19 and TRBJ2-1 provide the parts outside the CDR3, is DGGITQSPKYLFRKEGQNVTLSCEQNLNHDAMYWYRQDPGQGLRLIYYSQIVNDFQKGDIAEGYSVSREKKESFPLTVTSAQKNPTAFYLCASSQRVDIYNEQFFGPGTRLTVL.

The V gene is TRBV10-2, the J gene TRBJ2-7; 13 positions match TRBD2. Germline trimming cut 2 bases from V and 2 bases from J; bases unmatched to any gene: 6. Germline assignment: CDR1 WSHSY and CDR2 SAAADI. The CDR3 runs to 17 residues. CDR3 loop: CASSERTSGRVPYEQYF. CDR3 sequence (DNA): TGCGCCAGCAGTGAGAGGACTAGCGGGAGAGTGCCCTACGAGCAGTACTTC.

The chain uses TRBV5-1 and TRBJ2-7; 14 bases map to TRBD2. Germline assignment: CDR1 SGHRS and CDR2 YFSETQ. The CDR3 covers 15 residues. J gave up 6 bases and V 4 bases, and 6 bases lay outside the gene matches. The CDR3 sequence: CASSRGLAGGLEQYF. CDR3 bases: TGCGCCAGCAGCCGTGGACTAGCGGGGGGACTCGAGCAGTACTTC.

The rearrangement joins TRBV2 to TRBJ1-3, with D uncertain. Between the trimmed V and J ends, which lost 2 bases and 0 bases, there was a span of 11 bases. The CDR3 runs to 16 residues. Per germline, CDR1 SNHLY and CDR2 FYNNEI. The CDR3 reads CASSELGVTSGNTIYF. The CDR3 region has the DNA TGTGCCAGCAGTGAATTGGGCGTAACCTCTGGAAACACCATATATTTT. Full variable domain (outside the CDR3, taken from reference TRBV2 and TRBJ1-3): EPEVTQTPSHQVTQMGQEVILRCVPISNHLYFYWYRQILGQKVEFLVSFYNNEISEKSEIFDDQFSVERPDGSNFTLKIRSTKLEDSAMYFCASSELGVTSGNTIYFGEGSWLTVV.

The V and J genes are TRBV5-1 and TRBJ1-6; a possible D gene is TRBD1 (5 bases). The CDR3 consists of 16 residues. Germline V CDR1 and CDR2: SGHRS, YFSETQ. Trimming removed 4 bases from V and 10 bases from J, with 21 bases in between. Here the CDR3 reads CASSKAGSYTESPLHF. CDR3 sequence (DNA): TGCGCCAGCAGCAAGGCAGGGTCCTATACGGAATCACCCCTCCACTTT. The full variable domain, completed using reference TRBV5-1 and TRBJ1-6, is KAGVTQTPRYLIKTRGQQVTLSCSPISGHRSVSWYQQTPGQGLQFLFEYFSETQRNKGNFPGRFSGRQFSNSRSEMNVSTLELGDSALYLCASSKAGSYTESPLHFGNGTRLTVT.

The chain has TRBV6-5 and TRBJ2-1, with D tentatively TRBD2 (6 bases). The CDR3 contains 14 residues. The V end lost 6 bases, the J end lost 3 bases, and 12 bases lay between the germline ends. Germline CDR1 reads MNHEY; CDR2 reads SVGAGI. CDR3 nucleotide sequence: TGTGCCAGCAGAGACCGGGACTTCTACAATGAGCAGTTCTTC. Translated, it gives CASRDRDFYNEQFF.

Here the CDR3 reads CASSIGTGARQETQYF. The CDR3 bases are TGTGCCAGCAGCATCGGGACAGGGGCCCGACAAGAGACCCAGTACTTC. The chain recombines TRBV5-4 with TRBJ2-5; 10 bases align to TRBD1. The germline V gene has CDR1 SGHNT and CDR2 YYREEE (reference sequence). This CDR3 has 16 residues. With 4 bases clipped from V and 2 bases from J, the junction kept 8 bases outside the gene matches.

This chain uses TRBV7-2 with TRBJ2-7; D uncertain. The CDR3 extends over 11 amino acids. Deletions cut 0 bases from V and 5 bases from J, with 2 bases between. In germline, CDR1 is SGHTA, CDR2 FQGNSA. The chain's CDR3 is CASSLAHEQYF. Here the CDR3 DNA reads TGTGCCAGCAGCTTAGCCCACGAGCAGTACTTC.

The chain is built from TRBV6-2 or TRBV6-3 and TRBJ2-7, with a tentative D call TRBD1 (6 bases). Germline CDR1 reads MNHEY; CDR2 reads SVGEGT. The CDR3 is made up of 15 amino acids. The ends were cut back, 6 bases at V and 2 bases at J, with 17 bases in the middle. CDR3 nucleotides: TGTGCCAGCAGCTCCTCCGGGACAATGACCTACGAGCAGTACTTC. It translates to CASSSSGTMTYEQYF.

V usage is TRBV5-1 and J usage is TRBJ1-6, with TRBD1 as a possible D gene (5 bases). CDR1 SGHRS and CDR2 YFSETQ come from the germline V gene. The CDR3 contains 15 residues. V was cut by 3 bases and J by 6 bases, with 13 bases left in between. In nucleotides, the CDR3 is TGCGCCAGCAGCTGGGGTAGCGGGGGTAATTCACCCCTCCACTTT. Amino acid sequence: CASSWGSGGNSPLHF.

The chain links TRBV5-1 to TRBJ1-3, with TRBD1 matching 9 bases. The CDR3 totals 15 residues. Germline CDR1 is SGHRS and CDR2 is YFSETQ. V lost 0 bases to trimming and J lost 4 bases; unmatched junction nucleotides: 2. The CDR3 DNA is TGCGCCAGCAGCTTGGGACAGGGGGACGGAAACACCATATATTTT. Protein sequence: CASSLGQGDGNTIYF.